This entry describes one T cell receptor beta chain. Its matching antigen is unknown. The record originates from a study of vaccination effects on CD4 cells after COVID-19. Following an approximately 9-day culture, CD4+ T cells were purified. This person's SARS-CoV-2 infection, confirmed by PCR, occurred between March and December 2020. Method: immunoSEQ multiplex PCR; TCRdb's copy keeps in-frame clones and lacks some. This sample has roughly 68,000 clones, with just over 70% found just once. Findings and caveats of the study: Clones induced by infection and by vaccine showed marked clonal contraction late after vaccination.

CDR1 and CDR2 (germline): SGHRS, YFSETQ. The CDR3 extends over 13 amino acids. Trimming took off 0 bases at V and 5 bases at J, with 8 bases between the two ends. The V and J genes are TRBV5-1 and TRBJ1-2; D remains unclear. The clonotype originates from a human donor who had a prior SARS-CoV-2 infection. The source material was CD4+ T cells from PBMCs cultured without peptide, sampled before COVID-19 vaccination. DNA for the CDR3: TGCGCCAGCAGCTTGGAAACGGCGTATGGCTACACCTTC. The encoded protein is CASSLETAYGYTF.